This TCR beta chain was found in a study of control samples from healthy donors and cancer patients. About this clone: The junction shows a germline mismatch at one end, possibly a read error.

Generated by immunoSEQ multiplex PCR, the TCRdb table keeps only in-frame clones and is missing some. The sample has approximately 150,000 clones, 91% seen once; the top ten hold approximately 6.8%. This TCR came from a man in his late teens or twenties in good health. Sequenced: blood.

In DNA form, the CDR3 reads TGTGCCAGCAGCTTGGGTACGGACTTC. It translates to CASSLGTDF. V usage is TRBV5-4 and J usage is TRBJ2-7, with no clear D. Germline CDR1 is SGHNT and CDR2 is YYREEE (reference sequence). The CDR3 contains 9 residues.